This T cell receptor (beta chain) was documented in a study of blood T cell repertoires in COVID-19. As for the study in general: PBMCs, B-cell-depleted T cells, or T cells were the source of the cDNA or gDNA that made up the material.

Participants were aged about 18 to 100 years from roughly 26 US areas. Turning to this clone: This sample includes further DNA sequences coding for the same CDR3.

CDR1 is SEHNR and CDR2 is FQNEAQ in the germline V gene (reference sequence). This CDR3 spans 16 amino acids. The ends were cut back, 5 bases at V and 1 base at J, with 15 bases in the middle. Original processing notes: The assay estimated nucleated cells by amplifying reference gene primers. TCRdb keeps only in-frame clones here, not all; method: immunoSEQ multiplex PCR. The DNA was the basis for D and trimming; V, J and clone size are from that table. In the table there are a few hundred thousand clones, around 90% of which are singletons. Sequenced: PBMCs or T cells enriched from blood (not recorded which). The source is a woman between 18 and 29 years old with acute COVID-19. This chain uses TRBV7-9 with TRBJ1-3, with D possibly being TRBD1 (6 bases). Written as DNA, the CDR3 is TGTGCCAGCAGCCTCGGACAGCCTAATTCTGGAAACACCATATATTTT. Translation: CASSLGQPNSGNTIYF.